Given below is one T cell receptor beta chain in context. Its cognate antigen is unknown. Germline lookup yields CDR1 MGHDK and CDR2 SYGVNS. There are 14 residues in the CDR3. The table came from immunoSEQ multiplex PCR; TCRdb's copy has only in-frame clones and leaves some out. The sample includes 550,000 to 800,000 clones, 80% to 95% seen only once; the top ten take 34%. The data originate from a study of shared clonotypes between healthy human individuals. Notes on the study in general: Sequencing depth was a factor that was expected to affect clonotype sharing among donors.

Sequences were obtained from memory CD8+ T cells from PBMCs. Subset noted: CD45RO+ cells pooled with CCR7-negative TemRA cells. The chain carries TRBV25-1 and TRBJ2-5; 10 bases are a match to TRBD1. The J call may be in error: the DNA end matches TRBJ2-7 better. The TCR comes from a man between 18 and 35 years old in good health. Some clones in this sample may be carry-over from other donors' samples. The DNA of the CDR3 is TGTGCCAGCAGTCCCTGGGACAGGGGTGACGAGCAGTACTTC. This sequence encodes CASSPWDRGDEQYF.